The 8 T cell receptor beta chains below come from one sample, sequenced in a study of breast tumors, draining lymph nodes, adjacent tissues. The lymph nodes were axillary draining lymph nodes from breast cancer patients. TCRdb re-called the multiplex PCR reads with MiXCR, one entry per CDR3 protein. The table shows about 170,000 distinct CDR3 sequences, with approximately 33% occurring only once. The sample comprised axillary lymph node tissue. The source of these receptors is a female donor with breast cancer. Some clones in this sample may be carry-over from other donors' samples.

Comments on this clonotype: This may arise from a read error, as a much more abundant clone is one base away. As the CDR3 is not closed by the conserved phenylalanine or tryptophan, this likely results from a read error. The chain couples TRBV6-5 to TRBJ1-2, with TRBD1 matching 9 bases. This CDR3 has 15 amino acids. Per germline, CDR1 MNHEY and CDR2 SVGAGI. V shed 1 base, J shed 8 bases, and the junction held 8 bases outside the gene matches. DNA for the CDR3: TGTGCCAGCAGTTACTTGGGACAGGGAACGGGGGGCTACACCCTC. Its protein product is CASSYLGQGTGGYTL.

The chain carries TRBV15 and TRBJ1-5; D gene uncertain. The CDR3 consists of 13 residues. CDR1 and CDR2 from the germline V gene are LNHNV and YYDKDF (reference sequence). Trimming removed 1 base from V and 9 bases from J, with 10 bases in between. CDR3 residues: CATSRALSAPQHF. The DNA of the CDR3 is TGTGCCACCAGCAGAGCTCTTTCGGCGCCCCAGCATTTT.

This clonotype appeared many times. The junction departs from germline at one end; a sequencing error may be responsible. The chain employs TRBV7-9 and TRBJ1-2; TRBD1 agrees at 9 bases. Germline V gene data show CDR1 as SEHNR and CDR2 as FQNEAQ (reference sequence). There are 15 residues in the CDR3. CDR3 sequence: CASSLRDRGFDGYPF. The CDR3 nucleotides are TGTGCCAGCAGCTTAAGAGACAGGGGGTTCGATGGCTACCCCTTC.

A remark on this clonotype: A much larger clone is a single base away; this may be a read error. The rearrangement joins TRBV19 to TRBJ2-1; 10 positions match TRBD2. This CDR3 comprises 17 residues. The germline CDR1 and CDR2 sequences are LNHDA and SQIVND (reference sequence). CDR3 DNA sequence: TGTGCCAGTAGTCCTAACAGCGGGAGGGCCTTATACAATGAGCAGTCCTTC. As protein: CASSPNSGRALYNEQSF.

This clonotype was seen repeatedly, ten times or more. The junction and the germline gene differ at one end; a read error may be behind it. V gene TRBV7-2 combines with J gene TRBJ2-5; 7 bases are a match to TRBD1. The CDR3 length is 14 residues. Germline loops: CDR1 SGHTA, CDR2 FQGNSA. CDR3 residues: CASSQMGDRPLRDF. CDR3 DNA: TGTGCCAGCAGCCAAATGGGGGACAGACCCTTAAGGGACTTC.

This chain uses TRBV13 with TRBJ2-7; D may be TRBD2 (7 bases). The CDR3 is 15 amino acids. Trimming took 5 bases from V and 1 from J, leaving 15 bases between them. Germline V gene sequence: CDR1 PRHDT, CDR2 FYEKMQ (reference sequence). The CDR3 spells CASSRRGTKSYEQYF. The CDR3 DNA is TGTGCCAGCAGCAGGCGGGGGACAAAATCCTACGAGCAGTACTTC.

This clonotype was seen at least ten times. A single base separates this from a much larger clone, so it may be a read error. This chain connects TRBV7-9 to TRBJ2-5, with 11 bases fitting TRBD1. This CDR3 has 15 amino acids. CDR1 is SEHNR and CDR2 is FQNEAQ in the germline V gene (reference sequence). This chain's CDR3 is CASSTAGTGGETQHF. The CDR3 DNA follows: TGTGCCAGCAGCACGGCCGGGACAGGGGGGGAGACCCAGCACTTC.

This clonotype was observed many times. This chain uses TRBV30 with TRBJ2-2; D is uncertain. This CDR3 has 12 amino acids. V was shortened by 4 bases and J by 5 bases, with 8 bases between the two germline ends. Germline CDR1 is GTSNPN and CDR2 is SVGIG (reference sequence). The CDR3 loop reads CAWTRVTGELFF. CDR3 bases: TGTGCCTGGACTCGGGTGACCGGGGAGCTGTTTTTT.